This T cell receptor beta chain stems from a study of blood T cell repertoires in COVID-19. The overall study: Collection of acute and convalescent COVID-19 samples took place in the United States, Italy and Spain.

The CDR3 runs to 15 residues. V dropped 5 bases and J dropped 2 bases, with 15 bases sitting between them. The germline V gene has CDR1 SGHTA and CDR2 FQGTGA. Using immunoSEQ multiplex PCR, the repertoire was profiled, and TCRdb retains in-frame clones only, with some absent. The table has about 140,000 clones, around 73% seen once. This clone came up a few times. The V gene is TRBV7-3, the J gene TRBJ2-5, with D maybe TRBD2 (6 bases). Sequencing was carried out using peripheral blood. The clonotype originates from a man between 60 and 75 years old who had recovered from COVID-19. The CDR3 sequence is CASSPNGGRQETQYF. The CDR3 DNA is TGTGCCAGCAGCCCAAACGGGGGACGACAAGAGACCCAGTACTTC.